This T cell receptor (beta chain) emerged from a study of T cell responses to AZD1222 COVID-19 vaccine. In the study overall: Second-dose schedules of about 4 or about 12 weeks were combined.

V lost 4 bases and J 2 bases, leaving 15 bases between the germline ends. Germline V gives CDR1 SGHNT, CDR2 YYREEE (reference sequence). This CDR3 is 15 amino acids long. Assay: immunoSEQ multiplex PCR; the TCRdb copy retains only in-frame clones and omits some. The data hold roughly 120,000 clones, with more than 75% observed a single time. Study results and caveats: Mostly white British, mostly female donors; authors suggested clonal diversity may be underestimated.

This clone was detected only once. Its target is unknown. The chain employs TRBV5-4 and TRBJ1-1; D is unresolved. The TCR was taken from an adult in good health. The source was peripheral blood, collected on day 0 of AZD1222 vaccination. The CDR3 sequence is CASSPPLGLNTEAFF. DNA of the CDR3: TGTGCCAGCAGCCCCCCCCTCGGGTTAAACACTGAAGCTTTCTTT.